One and the same sample provided the 7 T cell receptor beta chains below, sequenced in a study of T cell repertoires in cytomegalovirus infection. TCRdb independently ran MiXCR on the reads; one entry per CDR3 protein. This sample has more than 200,000 distinct CDR3 sequences, with roughly 10% found just once. Sequenced: PBMCs. The receptors stem from a human donor in good health (CMV status not recorded). Some clones in this sample may be carry-over from other donors' samples.

This clonotype was recorded at least ten times. The V and J genes are TRBV28 and TRBJ1-4; D gene uncertain. This CDR3 is 11 amino acids long. Germline lookup yields CDR1 MDHEN and CDR2 SYDVKM. The V and J ends lost 6 bases and 10 bases respectively, with 9 bases between them. CDR3 amino acids: CASSTSGKLFF. The DNA of the CDR3 is TGTGCCAGCAGCACATCCGGAAAACTGTTTTTT.

As for this clonotype: This may stem from a read error, because a much larger clone lies one nucleotide away. The chain couples TRBV12-3 or TRBV12-4 to TRBJ1-6; D unresolved. This CDR3 region has 14 residues. CDR3 residues: CASSLGATNTPLHF. CDR3 sequence (DNA): TGTGCCAGCAGTTTAGGAGCTACTAATACACCCCTCCACTTT.

The sample holds many counts of this clonotype. As DNA, the CDR3 is TGCAGTGCTAGTCTTCCTAGTGCGGCTAGCAATCAGCCCCAGCATTTT. Translation gives CSASLPSAASNQPQHF. The chain combines TRBV20-1 with TRBJ1-5, with D uncertain. V was pared by 3 bases and J by 0 bases, with 15 bases between. The CDR3 sequence is 16 residues long. Germline loops: CDR1 DFQATT, CDR2 SNEGSKA (reference sequence).

Remarks on this clonotype: This may come from a read error, since a much larger clone is one base off. The chain has TRBV7-3 and TRBJ2-2; tentative D call: TRBD1 (7 bases). V was clipped by 5 bases and J by 7 bases, with 20 bases between them. This CDR3 comprises 16 residues. Germline-derived CDR1 and CDR2 are SGHTA and FQGTGA. DNA of the CDR3: TGTGCCAGCAGCCCCGGCGGGGCAGGGGGTGTCGGGGAGCTGTTTTTT. Residues: CASSPGGAGGVGELFF.

In this sample, this clonotype turned up once. V and J are TRBV19 and TRBJ1-5; D not resolved. This CDR3 region has 15 residues. CDR1 LNHDA and CDR2 SQIVND come from the germline V gene (reference sequence). V lost 6 bases and J lost 1, with 13 bases in between. The CDR3, as DNA: TGTGCCAGTAGGAGCAGCCGACGGAGCAATCAGCCCCAGCATTTT. Translation gives CASRSSRRSNQPQHF.

At least ten counts were recorded for this clonotype. The chain carries TRBV7-2 and TRBJ2-7; D is undetermined. The CDR3 has 13 amino acids. V gave up 5 bases and J gave up 3 bases, with 11 bases separating them. Germline assignment: CDR1 SGHTA and CDR2 FQGNSA. The CDR3: CASSPLPLYEQYF. CDR3 sequence (DNA): TGTGCCAGCAGCCCCTTGCCCCTCTACGAGCAGTACTTC.

The genes are TRBV7-2 and TRBJ1-2, with D possibly TRBD1 on 5 matching bases. The germline V gene has CDR1 SGHTA and CDR2 FQGNSA. The CDR3 contains 16 residues. Trimming left V 1 base short and J 1 base short, with 13 bases between. In DNA form, the CDR3 reads TGTGCCAGCAGCTTAGGAGGGGTCGGTTTTAACTATGGCTACACCTTC. Translated: CASSLGGVGFNYGYTF. Drawing the rest from reference TRBV7-2 and TRBJ1-2, the complete variable domain is GAGVSQSPSNKVTEKGKDVELRCDPISGHTALYWYRQSLGQGLEFLIYFQGNSAPDKSGLPSDRFSAERTGGSVSTLTIQRTQQEDSAVYLCASSLGGVGFNYGYTFGSGTRLTVV.